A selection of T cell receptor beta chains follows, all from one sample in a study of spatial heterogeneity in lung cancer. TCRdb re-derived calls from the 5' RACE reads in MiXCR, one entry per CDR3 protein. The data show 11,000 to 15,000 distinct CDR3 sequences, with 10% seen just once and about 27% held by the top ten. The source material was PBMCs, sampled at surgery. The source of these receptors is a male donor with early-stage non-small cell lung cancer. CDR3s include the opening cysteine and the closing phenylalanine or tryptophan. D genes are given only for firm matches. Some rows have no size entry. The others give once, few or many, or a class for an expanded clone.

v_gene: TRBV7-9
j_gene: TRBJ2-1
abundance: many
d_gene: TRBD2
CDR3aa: CASSPSAAVAGGEQFF
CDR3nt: TGTGCCAGCAGCCCCTCCGCCGCGGTAGCGGGAGGTGAGCAGTTCTTC

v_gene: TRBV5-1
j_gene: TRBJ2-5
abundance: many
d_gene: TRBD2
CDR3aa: CASTEAGGPGETQYF
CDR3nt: TGCGCCAGCACCGAAGCGGGAGGGCCAGGAGAGACCCAGTACTTC

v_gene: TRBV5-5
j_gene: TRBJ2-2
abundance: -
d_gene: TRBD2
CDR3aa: CASSLGGLAGGGTGELFF
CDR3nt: TGTGCCAGCAGCCTAGGTGGGCTAGCGGGAGGAGGTACCGGGGAGCTGTTTTTT

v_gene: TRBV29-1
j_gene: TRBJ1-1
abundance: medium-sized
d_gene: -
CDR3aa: CSVASLNTEAFF
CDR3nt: TGCAGCGTTGCCAGCCTGAACACTGAAGCTTTCTTT

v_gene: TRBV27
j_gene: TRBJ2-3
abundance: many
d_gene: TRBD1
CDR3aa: CASSLPTGAGTDTQYF
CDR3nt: TGTGCCAGCAGTTTACCTACAGGGGCTGGCACAGATACGCAGTATTTT

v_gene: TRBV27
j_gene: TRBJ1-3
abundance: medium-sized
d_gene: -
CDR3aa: CASSSAPRSSSENTIYF
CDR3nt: TGTGCCAGCAGTTCCGCCCCCCGATCGAGCTCTGAAAACACCATATATTTT

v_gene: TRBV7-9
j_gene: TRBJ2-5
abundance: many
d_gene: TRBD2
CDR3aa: CASSVTGLAGGRTQYF
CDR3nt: TGTGCCAGCAGCGTGACCGGACTAGCGGGGGGTCGGACCCAGTACTTC

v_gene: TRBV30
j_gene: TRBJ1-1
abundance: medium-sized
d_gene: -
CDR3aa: CAWSLGAEAFF
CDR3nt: TGTGCCTGGAGTTTGGGGGCTGAAGCTTTCTTT

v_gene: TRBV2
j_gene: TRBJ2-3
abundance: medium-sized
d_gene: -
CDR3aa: CASSVTRGTDTQYF
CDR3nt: TGTGCCAGCAGTGTAACCCGGGGCACAGATACGCAGTATTTT

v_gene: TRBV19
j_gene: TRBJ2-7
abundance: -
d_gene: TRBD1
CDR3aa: CATRQGVYEQYF
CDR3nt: TGTGCCACTCGACAGGGTGTCTACGAGCAGTACTTC

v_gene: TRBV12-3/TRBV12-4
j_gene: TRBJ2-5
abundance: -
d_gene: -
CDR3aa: CASSRGVETQYF
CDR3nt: TGTGCCAGCAGCCGGGGAGTAGAGACCCAGTACTTC

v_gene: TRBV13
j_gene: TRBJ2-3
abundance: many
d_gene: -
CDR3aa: CASSPGVGSTDTQYF
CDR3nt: TGTGCCAGCAGCCCAGGAGTGGGGTCCACAGATACGCAGTATTTT

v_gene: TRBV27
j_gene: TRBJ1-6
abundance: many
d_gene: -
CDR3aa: CASTSGPRATVDSPLHF
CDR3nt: TGTGCCAGCACCAGTGGGCCGCGAGCCACGGTGGATTCACCCCTCCACTTT

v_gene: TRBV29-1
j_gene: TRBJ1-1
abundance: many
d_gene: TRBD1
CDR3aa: CSALPGQAINTEAFF
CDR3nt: TGCAGCGCTTTGCCCGGACAGGCCATAAACACTGAAGCTTTCTTT

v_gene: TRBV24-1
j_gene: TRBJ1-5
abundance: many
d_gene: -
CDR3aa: CATARRGGNQPQHF
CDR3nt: TGTGCCACCGCCCGAAGGGGGGGCAATCAGCCCCAGCATTTT

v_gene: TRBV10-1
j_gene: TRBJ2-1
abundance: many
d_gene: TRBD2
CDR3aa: CASSEVAGEGNEQFF
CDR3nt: TGCGCCAGCAGTGAGGTAGCGGGAGAAGGAAATGAGCAGTTCTTC

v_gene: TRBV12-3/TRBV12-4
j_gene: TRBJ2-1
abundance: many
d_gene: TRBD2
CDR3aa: CASSTGLAGGFF
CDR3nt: TGTGCCAGCAGTACGGGACTAGCGGGAGGGTTCTTC

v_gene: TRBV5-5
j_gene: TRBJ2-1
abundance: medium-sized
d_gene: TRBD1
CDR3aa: CASSFRDSNEQFF
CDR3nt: TGTGCCAGCAGCTTCCGGGACAGCAATGAGCAGTTCTTC

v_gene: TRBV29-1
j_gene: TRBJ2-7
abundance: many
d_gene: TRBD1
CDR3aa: CSVEAYRGSYEQYF
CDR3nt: TGCAGCGTTGAAGCCTACAGGGGGTCCTACGAGCAGTACTTC

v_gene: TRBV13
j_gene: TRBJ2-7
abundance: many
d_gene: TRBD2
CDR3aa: CASSYRPGLAGGSQEQYF
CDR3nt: TGTGCCAGCAGCTACCGGCCGGGACTAGCGGGAGGGAGTCAAGAGCAGTACTTC

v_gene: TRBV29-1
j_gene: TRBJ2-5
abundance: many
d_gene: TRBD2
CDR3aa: CSVEPLGLAGVETQYF
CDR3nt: TGCAGCGTTGAACCTCTGGGACTAGCGGGAGTTGAGACCCAGTACTTC

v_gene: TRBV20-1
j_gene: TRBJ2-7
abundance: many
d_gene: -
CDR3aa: CSATTGVAGSYEQYF
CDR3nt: TGCAGTGCTACCACCGGGGTTGCGGGCTCCTACGAGCAGTACTTC

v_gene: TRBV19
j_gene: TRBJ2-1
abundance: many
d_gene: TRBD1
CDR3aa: CASSSRQGNIDEQFF
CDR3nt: TGTGCCAGTAGTAGCCGACAGGGGAACATCGATGAGCAGTTCTTC

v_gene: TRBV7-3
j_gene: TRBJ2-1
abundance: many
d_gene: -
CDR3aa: CASSTGKGSYNEQFF
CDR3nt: TGTGCCAGCAGCACCGGCAAAGGGTCCTACAATGAGCAGTTCTTC

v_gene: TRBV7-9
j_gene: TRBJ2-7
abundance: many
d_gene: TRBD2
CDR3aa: CASSQGLAGSYEQYF
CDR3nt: TGTGCCAGCAGCCAGGGACTAGCGGGTTCTTACGAGCAGTACTTC

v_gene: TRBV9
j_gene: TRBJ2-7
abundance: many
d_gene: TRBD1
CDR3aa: CASSAATGASSEQYF
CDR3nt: TGTGCCAGCAGCGCGGCGACAGGGGCATCGTCCGAGCAGTACTTC